Presented here are 23 T cell receptor beta chains from one specimen sequenced in a study of T cells after yellow fever vaccination. TCRdb processed the 5' RACE reads anew with MiXCR; each CDR3 protein has one entry. The sample consists of some 320,000 distinct CDR3 sequences, about 10% of them appearing once. This sample comprised CD4+ T cells sorted from PBMCs, obtained 45 days after the yellow fever booster vaccination. The receptors derive from a man between 18 and 35 years old who received the YFV17D yellow fever vaccine.

This chain joins TRBV5-6 and TRBJ2-7, with a tentative D call TRBD1 (6 bases). Germline V CDR1 and CDR2: SGHDT, YYEEEE. CDR3 length: 12 residues. V gave up 3 bases and J gave up 4 bases, with 8 bases separating them. CDR3 in amino acids: CASSSTGYEQYV. DNA for the CDR3: TGTGCCAGCAGCTCCACAGGGTACGAGCAGTACGTC.

The rearrangement joins TRBV3-1 to TRBJ1-5; possibly TRBD1 for D (5 bases). CDR3 size: 15 residues. Germline assignment: CDR1 LGHDT and CDR2 YNNKEL (reference sequence). V lost 4 bases and J 5 bases, leaving 15 bases between the germline ends. CDR3 residues: CASSPWRGRDQPQHF. The CDR3 coding sequence is TGTGCCAGCAGCCCCTGGAGGGGACGGGATCAGCCCCAGCATTTT.

The CDR3 DNA follows: TGTGCCAGCAGTTATCGTCCCGAAGGTTCACCCCTCCACTTT. It translates to CASSYRPEGSPLHF. The V call is TRBV6-5, the J call TRBJ1-6; unclear D gene. CDR3 size: 14 residues. With 3 bases removed from V and 9 bases from J, the gap between germline ends came to 12 bases. Germline V CDR1 and CDR2: MNHEY, SVGAGI.

The J gene is TRBJ1-2, the V gene TRBV18; D not certain. This CDR3 region has 15 residues. Per the germline V gene, CDR1 is KGHSH and CDR2 is LQKENI. V dropped 2 bases and J dropped 8 bases, with 18 bases sitting between them. CDR3 amino acids: CASSPSEGIVRGYTF. The CDR3 DNA sequence: TGTGCCAGCTCACCATCAGAGGGTATCGTCCGCGGCTACACCTTC.

The rearrangement links TRBV5-1 to TRBJ2-2; D possibly uses TRBD1 or TRBD2 (5 bases each). CDR1 and CDR2 (germline): SGHRS, YFSETQ. The CDR3 is made up of 13 amino acids. V gave up 1 base and J gave up 6 bases, with 7 bases separating them. CDR3: CASSLRDPGELFF. CDR3 nucleotide sequence: TGCGCCAGCAGCTTGAGGGACCCCGGGGAGCTGTTTTTT. The whole variable domain, remainder taken from reference TRBV5-1 and TRBJ2-2, is KAGVTQTPRYLIKTRGQQVTLSCSPISGHRSVSWYQQTPGQGLQFLFEYFSETQRNKGNFPGRFSGRQFSNSRSEMNVSTLELGDSALYLCASSLRDPGELFFGEGSRLTVL.

The V and J genes are TRBV19 and TRBJ1-1; weak D call: TRBD1 (5 bases). V lost 1 base, J lost 3 bases, and 12 bases lay in between. CDR1 LNHDA and CDR2 SQIVND come from the germline V gene (reference sequence). There are 15 residues in the CDR3. The CDR3 DNA reads as TGTGCCAGTAGTATAGGGGGCAGCATAGACACTGAAGCTTTCTTT. Protein product: CASSIGGSIDTEAFF.

This clonotype was seen only a few times. The V and J genes are TRBV6-1 and TRBJ1-2; D is unresolved. Germline V lookup: CDR1 MNHNS, CDR2 SASEGT. This CDR3 region has 13 residues. V lost 3 bases, J lost 2 bases, and 7 bases lay in between. The CDR3 DNA follows: TGTGCCAGCAGTGATGGGCAGAACTATGGCTACACCTTC. This codes for CASSDGQNYGYTF.

This clonotype was seen at least ten times. The rearrangement links TRBV28 to TRBJ1-6; 8 bases are a match to TRBD1. Germline V gives CDR1 MDHEN, CDR2 SYDVKM. J gave up 9 bases and V 9 bases, and 10 bases lay outside the gene matches. The CDR3 consists of 14 residues. CDR3 coding DNA: TGTGCCAGTGGACAGGGATATTTGGGTTCACCCCTCCACTTT. This sequence encodes CASGQGYLGSPLHF.

The rearrangement links TRBV6-5 to TRBJ2-1, with 8 bases fitting TRBD1. CDR3 length: 14 amino acids. J gave up 6 bases and V 3 bases, and 4 bases lay outside the gene matches. CDR1 and CDR2 from the germline V gene are MNHEY and SVGAGI. CDR3 residues: CASSYSDRGNEQFF. The DNA of the CDR3 is TGTGCCAGCAGTTATAGCGACAGGGGCAATGAGCAGTTCTTC.

This clonotype was found a few times. The rearrangement joins TRBV7-9 to TRBJ2-7; D unclear. The CDR3 has 13 amino acids. Germline V lookup: CDR1 SEHNR, CDR2 FQNEAQ (reference sequence). Trimming took 1 base from V and 6 from J, leaving 10 bases between them. The CDR3 spells CASSLGEGREQYF. DNA of the CDR3: TGTGCCAGCAGCTTAGGGGAAGGGCGCGAGCAGTACTTC. Full variable domain (outside the CDR3, taken from reference TRBV7-9 and TRBJ2-7): DTGVSQNPRHKITKRGQNVTFRCDPISEHNRLYWYRQTLGQGPEFLTYFQNEAQLEKSRLLSDRFSAERPKGSFSTLEIQRTEQGDSAMYLCASSLGEGREQYFGPGTRLTVT.

This chain uses TRBV6-2 or TRBV6-3 with TRBJ1-5; unclear D gene. The CDR3 runs 14 residues. Germline lookup yields CDR1 MNHEY and CDR2 SVGEGT. Trimming took off 2 bases at V and 6 bases at J, with 11 bases between the two ends. The CDR3 coding sequence is TGTGCCAGCAGTTACGGGAGGGTGGGTCAGCCCCAGCATTTT. Translated, it gives CASSYGRVGQPQHF.

This clonotype has a handful of counts. The V call is TRBV4-2, the J call TRBJ2-3, with 7 bases lining up with TRBD2. Losses at the gene ends were 2 bases for V and 1 base for J; bases not matched to a gene: 12. The CDR3 contains 18 residues. Germline lookup yields CDR1 LGHNA and CDR2 YNFKEQ. The CDR3 loop is CASSQTGGSGNGTDTQYF. CDR3 DNA sequence: TGTGCCAGCAGCCAAACCGGGGGGAGCGGGAATGGCACAGATACGCAGTATTTT.

This clonotype has more than one count but fewer than ten. The chain carries TRBV4-1 and TRBJ2-7; D is unresolved. The germline gives CDR1 MGHRA, CDR2 YSYEKL. This CDR3 region has 14 residues. V lost 4 bases to trimming and J lost 4 bases, with 14 bases between them. CDR3 DNA: TGCGCCAGCAGCCCTGGGAATGGGGAATACGAGCAGTACGTC. It encodes CASSPGNGEYEQYV.

The chain joins TRBV6-6 to TRBJ1-2, with 7 bases fitting TRBD1. The CDR3 has 12 residues. V lost 7 bases and J lost 3; bases outside the gene matches: 2. Germline V gene lookup returns CDR1 MNHNY and CDR2 SVGAGI (reference sequence). The CDR3 nucleotides are TGTGCCAGCACCGGGACAGACTATGGCTACACCTTC. Its translation: CASTGTDYGYTF.

The chain couples TRBV4-3 to TRBJ2-1, with 9 bases matching TRBD2. This CDR3 has 15 amino acids. Germline loops: CDR1 LGHNA, CDR2 YSLEER. Trimming took 4 bases from V and 3 from J; bases not matched to a gene: 4. CDR3: CASSPAGGIYNEQFF. The CDR3, as DNA: TGCGCCAGCAGCCCGGCGGGGGGGATCTACAATGAGCAGTTCTTC.

The V call is TRBV6-6, the J call TRBJ2-1, with 8 nucleotides matching TRBD2. CDR1 and CDR2 from the germline V gene are MNHNY and SVGAGI (reference sequence). Trimming took 2 bases from V and 1 from J; bases not matched to a gene: 7. This CDR3 contains 17 residues. CDR3 nucleotides: TGTGCCAGCAGTTACGCCCTTGCGGGGGGATCCTACAATGAGCAGTTCTTC. This sequence encodes CASSYALAGGSYNEQFF.

This clonotype has more than one count but fewer than ten. The chain joins TRBV5-1 to TRBJ1-4; perhaps TRBD1 as D (6 bases). The germline CDR1 and CDR2 sequences are SGHRS and YFSETQ. Trimming pared 0 bases from V and 5 bases from J, leaving 8 bases between. The CDR3 has 14 amino acids. This chain's CDR3 is CASSLVQGNEKLFF. In nucleotides, the CDR3 is TGCGCCAGCAGCTTGGTTCAGGGGAATGAAAAACTGTTTTTT.

This chain uses TRBV5-6 with TRBJ2-7; 11 bases match TRBD1. The germline V gene encodes CDR1 SGHDT and CDR2 YYEEEE. With V trimmed by 4 bases and J by 6 bases, 6 bases remained unmatched. This CDR3 has 14 residues. DNA for the CDR3: TGTGCCAGCAGCCAGGACAGGGGGCTGTTCGAGCAGTACGTC. As protein: CASSQDRGLFEQYV.

V and J are TRBV27 and TRBJ2-2, with TRBD1 as a possible D gene (6 bases). Germline CDR1 reads MNHEY; CDR2 reads SMNVEV (reference sequence). V gave up 6 bases and J gave up 6 bases, with 17 bases separating them. This CDR3 has 15 residues. As DNA, the CDR3 is TGTGCCAGCAGACCGGGACACTCTTGGGCCGGGGAGCTGTTTTTT. It translates to CASRPGHSWAGELFF.

The rearrangement joins TRBV12-3 or TRBV12-4 to TRBJ2-3, with D unclear. The V end was cut by 2 bases, the J end by 3 bases, with 6 bases between. This CDR3 is 13 amino acids long. The CDR3 here is CASSLLFTDTQYF. CDR3 coding DNA: TGTGCCAGCAGTTTACTGTTTACAGATACGCAGTATTTT.

The V gene is TRBV6-6, the J gene TRBJ1-5; D is uncertain. The ends were cut back, 0 bases at V and 5 bases at J, with 8 bases in the middle. This CDR3 is built from 14 residues. Per germline, CDR1 MNHNY and CDR2 SVGAGI (reference sequence). In DNA, the CDR3 is TGTGCCAGCAGTTACTCAGATCCTTATCAGCCCCAGCATTTT. Its protein is CASSYSDPYQPQHF.

The chain joins TRBV12-3 or TRBV12-4 to TRBJ2-6; the match to TRBD1 covers 10 bases. The trim removed 2 bases at V and 0 bases at J, leaving 7 bases unmatched. The CDR3 is made up of 19 amino acids. The CDR3 bases are TGTGCCAGCAGTTTACCCCCGGGACAGGGGAGCTCTGGGGCCAACGTCCTGACTTTC. It is translated as CASSLPPGQGSSGANVLTF.

This clonotype came up a few times. The DNA of the CDR3 is TGTGCCACCAGTGGGTCGGGGGCGCACAATGAGCAGTTCTTC. Translation gives CATSGSGAHNEQFF. This chain connects TRBV24-1 to TRBJ2-1; D may match TRBD1 or TRBD2 (6 bases each). Germline V gives CDR1 KGHDR, CDR2 SFDVKD. This CDR3 contains 14 residues. Trimming took off 5 bases at V and 5 bases at J, with 12 bases between the two ends.